These T cell receptor beta chains were read from a single sample in a study of vaccination and CD4 T cells after COVID-19. Each CDR3 protein is one row after TCRdb ran MiXCR on the PCR reads. The profile shows about 16,000 distinct CDR3 sequences, approximately 50% of them singletons. These TCRs are of unknown antigen specificity. The sequencing here drew on CD4+ T cells from blood, cultured in vitro, taken before SARS-CoV-2 vaccination. These receptors were taken from a human donor who had recovered from COVID-19. The CDR3 runs from the conserved cysteine through the conserved F or W. The D gene is left open where the match is weak. The size entry is marked missing in some rows and otherwise reads once, few, many or a size class.

D	V	size	J	DNA	CDR3
NA	TRBV5-1	NA	TRBJ1-5	TGCGCCAGCAGCTTGGACCTCAATCAGCCCCAGCATTTT	CASSLDLNQPQHF
NA	TRBV18	once	TRBJ1-1	TGTGCCAGCTCATCTGCGGGGACCTCGAGAGCTTTCTTT	CASSSAGTSRAFF
NA	TRBV15	once	TRBJ2-3	TGTGCCACCAGCCCCCATAGGGATACGCAGTATTTT	CATSPHRDTQYF
TRBD1	TRBV19	NA	TRBJ2-3	TGTGCCAGTAGTGTTGGGACAGGTCTCGGGGATACGCAGTATTTT	CASSVGTGLGDTQYF
NA	TRBV7-2	NA	TRBJ1-1	TGTGCCAGCAGCCGACGTAGACGCAGGGAAAAGGCTGAAGCTTTCTTT	CASSRRRRREKAEAFF
TRBD1	TRBV29-1	NA	TRBJ1-2	TGCAGCGTTGTCCGGGACAGGGGTAGCTATGGCTACACCTTC	CSVVRDRGSYGYTF
TRBD1	TRBV5-8	NA	TRBJ1-6	TGTGCCAGCAGCTTATCCCCGGACAGGAGTAATTCACCCCTCCACTTT	CASSLSPDRSNSPLHF
NA	TRBV10-3	NA	TRBJ2-5	TGTGCCATCAGTGAGTTGGGGTCGGGGCAAGAGACCCAGTACTTC	CAISELGSGQETQYF
TRBD1	TRBV2	NA	TRBJ1-2	TGTGCCAGCAGTGAAGGCAGGGGGAATGGCTACACCTTC	CASSEGRGNGYTF
NA	TRBV7-8	few	TRBJ2-2	TGTGCCAGCAGCTCCACCAATCGACAGACCGGGGAGCTGTTTTTT	CASSSTNRQTGELFF
TRBD2	TRBV6-5	NA	TRBJ2-2	TGTGCCAGCAGTTACTCGGCGGGAGGGCCTACCGGGGAGCTGTTTTTT	CASSYSAGGPTGELFF
NA	TRBV11-3	NA	TRBJ2-5	TGTGCCAGCACCAAGGGAAGGGGGGCCAGGGAGACCCAGTACTTC	CASTKGRGARETQYF
TRBD1	TRBV27	NA	TRBJ2-7	TGTGCCAGCAACAGACAGGGGGGAAGCTACGAGCAGTACTTC	CASNRQGGSYEQYF
TRBD1	TRBV20-1	NA	TRBJ1-2	TGCAGTGCTAGTAAGGACAGGGTGGATGGCTACACCTTC	CSASKDRVDGYTF
TRBD2	TRBV5-6	NA	TRBJ2-2	TGTGCCAGCAGCATGGGACTAGCGGGGGCTCGGGGGACCGGGGAGCTGTTTTTT	CASSMGLAGARGTGELFF
TRBD2	TRBV6-2/TRBV6-3	NA	TRBJ2-7	TGTGCCAGCAGTTGGGGGGGATCCTACGAGCAGTACTTC	CASSWGGSYEQYF
NA	TRBV5-1	few	TRBJ2-5	TGCGCCAGCAGCTTGGGTACACCTGACCAAGAGACCCAGTACTTC	CASSLGTPDQETQYF
NA	TRBV7-3	NA	TRBJ2-5	TGTGCCAGCAGCTTTCAACGGGGCGGAGAGACCCAGTACTTC	CASSFQRGGETQYF
NA	TRBV20-1	NA	TRBJ2-2	TGCAGTGCTAGAGATCTTAAGAACACCGGGGAGCTGTTTTTT	CSARDLKNTGELFF
NA	TRBV29-1	NA	TRBJ1-2	TGCAGCGCCAGGGAGCCCTATGGCTACACCTTC	CSAREPYGYTF
NA	TRBV7-9	NA	TRBJ2-3	TGTGCCAGCAGCTTTAGGGGAACAGATACGCAGTATTTT	CASSFRGTDTQYF
NA	TRBV2	NA	TRBJ1-5	TGTGCCAGCAGTCGGGTGCTGAGCCTACTTAGCAATCAGCCCCAGCATTTT	CASSRVLSLLSNQPQHF
NA	TRBV6-1	few	TRBJ2-5	TGTGCCAGCAGTGAAGCCCCCGGGGCCCAGTACTTC	CASSEAPGAQYF
TRBD1	TRBV6-4	NA	TRBJ2-3	TGTGCCAGCAGTGTCGGGACAGGGGAAATGGATACGCAGTATTTT	CASSVGTGEMDTQYF
NA	TRBV5-4	NA	TRBJ2-1	TGTGCCAGCAGCTTGGAGCCTAGGGGCGGAGGAACCAATGAGCAGTTCTTC	CASSLEPRGGGTNEQFF
NA	TRBV29-1	few	TRBJ1-1	TGCAGCGTTGTAGGGAACACTGAAGCTTTCTTT	CSVVGNTEAFF
TRBD2	TRBV20-1	few	TRBJ2-7	TGCAGTGCTGGACTAGCGGGAGGTTACGAGCAGTACTTC	CSAGLAGGYEQYF
NA	TRBV28	NA	TRBJ1-6	TGTGCCAGCAGTTTAGGGCAGGGGACGTATAATTCACCCCTCCACTTT	CASSLGQGTYNSPLHF
NA	TRBV19	few	TRBJ1-1	TGTGCCAGTAGTACCTTCACAGGGACGCGCTTTACTGAAGCTTTCTTT	CASSTFTGTRFTEAFF
NA	TRBV27	NA	TRBJ2-5	TGTGCCAGCAGGCAACGCCCTAGACTACCCTCCGAACCAGAGACCCAGTACTTC	CASRQRPRLPSEPETQYF
NA	TRBV7-3	NA	TRBJ1-1	TGTGCCAGCAGCTGGACGGTGAACACTGAAGCTTTCTTT	CASSWTVNTEAFF
TRBD1	TRBV15	few	TRBJ2-7	TGTGCCACCAGCAGAGATCGTTGGACAGGGGAGGGCTACGAGCAGTACTTC	CATSRDRWTGEGYEQYF
NA	TRBV12-3/TRBV12-4	NA	TRBJ1-6	TGTGCCAGCAGTTTCCGTCGGAATTCACCCCTCCACTTT	CASSFRRNSPLHF
NA	TRBV11-2	few	TRBJ1-1	TGTGCCAGCACCCGGGTGATGGGGGGGACTGAAGCTTTCTTT	CASTRVMGGTEAFF
NA	TRBV2	NA	TRBJ1-3	TGTGCCAGCAGTGTGTTGGGGAACACCATATATTTT	CASSVLGNTIYF
NA	TRBV11-3	NA	TRBJ1-6	TGTGCCAGCAGCAACATCAGGGATTATAATTCACCCCTCCACTTT	CASSNIRDYNSPLHF
NA	TRBV19	NA	TRBJ2-3	TGTGCCAGTAGATTATCGGGGCGGGGACGCACAGATACGCAGTATTTT	CASRLSGRGRTDTQYF
NA	TRBV20-1	NA	TRBJ1-5	TGCAGTGCTAGAGTTGGAGGGCAGGAATCTCAGCCCCAGCATTTT	CSARVGGQESQPQHF
NA	TRBV6-5	once	TRBJ1-5	TGTGCCAGCAGTTACTCGTCGGGAGCTCAGCCCCAGCATTTT	CASSYSSGAQPQHF
NA	TRBV7-9	NA	TRBJ2-7	TGTGCCAGCAGCTTTCAGGGAAGCTCCTACGAGCAGTACTTC	CASSFQGSSYEQYF
NA	TRBV29-1	NA	TRBJ1-2	TGCAGCGTTCGTAGGGGTAACTATGGCTACACCTTC	CSVRRGNYGYTF
NA	TRBV4-3	NA	TRBJ2-2	TGCGCCAGCAGCCAAAGCACAACTCGGGGCACCGGGGAGCTGTTTTTT	CASSQSTTRGTGELFF
NA	TRBV11-3	NA	TRBJ2-7	TGTGCCAGCAGCTTCGGACGGGTTGAGGACGAGCAGTACTTC	CASSFGRVEDEQYF
TRBD1	TRBV19	NA	TRBJ1-5	TGTGCCAGTAGTCGGACCCCAGGGGGCAGGAACCAGCCCCAGCATTTT	CASSRTPGGRNQPQHF
TRBD1	TRBV5-1	few	TRBJ2-5	TGCGCCAGCAGCTTGGCTGGGGACAGGGTGTGGGAGACCCAGTACTTC	CASSLAGDRVWETQYF
NA	TRBV4-1	NA	TRBJ1-1	TGCGCCAGCAGCCAAGTGAGAATATTACAGGGGAACACTGAAGCTTTCTTT	CASSQVRILQGNTEAFF
NA	TRBV7-9	few	TRBJ1-1	TGTGCCAGCAGCTTCAAGGGTGGGACTGAAGCTTTCTTT	CASSFKGGTEAFF
NA	TRBV7-2	NA	TRBJ2-2	TGTGCCAGCAGCTCCGCCCTTAGACTAGGGCGGAAGACCGGGGAGCTGTTTTTT	CASSSALRLGRKTGELFF
NA	TRBV6-2/TRBV6-3	once	TRBJ2-3	TGTGCCAGCAGCCGGGGTAGGCCAGCCGGTTTCACAGATACGCAGTATTTT	CASSRGRPAGFTDTQYF
NA	TRBV19	NA	TRBJ1-1	TGTGCCACTTCCCGTCGGAACACTGAAGCTTTCTTT	CATSRRNTEAFF
NA	TRBV5-1	NA	TRBJ2-3	TGCGCCAGCAGCTTGGAGGGCAGCACAGATACGCAGTATTTT	CASSLEGSTDTQYF